This is a list of T cell receptor beta chains from one sample in a study of chemoradiotherapy in HPV16-positive cancers. Sequenced by immunoSEQ multiplex PCR; TCRdb stores in-frame clones only, minus some. The table shows approximately 13,000 clones, with approximately 72% occurring only once. The sample was taken from a patient who underwent chemoradiotherapy. The receptor source for this set is a human donor with HPV-associated anogenital cancer. Each CDR3 is given with its conserved first and last residue. D genes are given only for firm matches. Part of the rows lack a size; the others show once, few, many or a class for expanded clones.

v_call: TRBV11-3; d_call: TRBD2; j_call: TRBJ2-1; clone_size: .; cdr3_aa: CASRGLAETITYNEQFF; cdr3_nt: TGTGCCAGCAGGGGACTAGCGGAAACGATAACCTACAATGAGCAGTTCTTC
v_call: TRBV7-6; d_call: .; j_call: TRBJ2-1; clone_size: .; cdr3_aa: CASSLSVGELNEQFF; cdr3_nt: TGTGCCAGCAGCTTGTCAGTGGGCGAACTCAATGAGCAGTTCTTC
v_call: TRBV7-3; d_call: .; j_call: TRBJ2-3; clone_size: .; cdr3_aa: CASSLGPGDTQYF; cdr3_nt: TGTGCCAGCAGCTTAGGCCCCGGGGATACGCAGTATTTT
v_call: TRBV23-1; d_call: TRBD1; j_call: TRBJ1-5; clone_size: few; cdr3_aa: CASSRRDRVNNQPQHF; cdr3_nt: TGCGCCAGCAGTCGACGGGACAGGGTGAACAATCAGCCCCAGCATTTT
v_call: TRBV5-4; d_call: TRBD2; j_call: TRBJ2-5; clone_size: .; cdr3_aa: CASSSPAGGLETQYF; cdr3_nt: TGTGCCAGCAGCTCTCCAGCGGGAGGGCTAGAGACCCAGTACTTC
v_call: TRBV15; d_call: .; j_call: TRBJ1-1; clone_size: .; cdr3_aa: CATSRDWGGAEAFF; cdr3_nt: TGTGCCACCAGCAGAGATTGGGGGGGCGCGGAAGCTTTCTTT
v_call: TRBV29-1; d_call: TRBD2; j_call: TRBJ2-7; clone_size: .; cdr3_aa: CSVEGLAGVYEQYF; cdr3_nt: TGCAGCGTTGAAGGTCTAGCGGGAGTGTACGAGCAGTACTTC
v_call: TRBV12-5; d_call: .; j_call: TRBJ1-2; clone_size: .; cdr3_aa: CASGLVCPGWGYTF; cdr3_nt: TGTGCTAGTGGTTTGGTATGTCCGGGTTGGGGCTACACCTTC
v_call: TRBV30; d_call: TRBD1; j_call: TRBJ1-3; clone_size: few; cdr3_aa: CAWRRTQGAWNTIYF; cdr3_nt: TGTGCCTGGAGACGCACACAGGGGGCGTGGAACACCATATATTTT
v_call: TRBV2; d_call: TRBD2; j_call: TRBJ2-1; clone_size: few; cdr3_aa: CAGRLSGVLLFF; cdr3_nt: TGTGCCGGACGACTAAGCGGGGTTCTTCTGTTCTTC
v_call: TRBV19; d_call: .; j_call: TRBJ2-5; clone_size: .; cdr3_aa: CASSIGTGQETQYF; cdr3_nt: TGTGCCAGTAGTATTGGTACAGGGCAAGAGACCCAGTACTTC
v_call: TRBV27; d_call: TRBD1; j_call: TRBJ2-1; clone_size: .; cdr3_aa: CASTLTGGSYNEQFF; cdr3_nt: TGTGCCAGCACCCTCACAGGGGGCTCCTACAATGAGCAGTTCTTC
v_call: TRBV27; d_call: .; j_call: TRBJ1-5; clone_size: .; cdr3_aa: CASSSRANQPQHF; cdr3_nt: TGTGCCAGCAGTTCCCGGGCCAATCAGCCCCAGCATTTT
v_call: TRBV13; d_call: TRBD2; j_call: TRBJ2-5; clone_size: .; cdr3_aa: CASSFSGRRRVETQYF; cdr3_nt: TGTGCCAGCAGCTTTAGCGGGAGGAGGAGAGTAGAGACCCAGTACTTC
v_call: TRBV11-1; d_call: TRBD1; j_call: TRBJ1-2; clone_size: .; cdr3_aa: CASSSQGAGGYTF; cdr3_nt: TGTGCCAGCAGCTCACAGGGGGCTGGTGGCTACACCTTC
v_call: TRBV19; d_call: .; j_call: TRBJ2-1; clone_size: .; cdr3_aa: CASSIDPGQYNEQFF; cdr3_nt: TGTGCCAGTAGTATAGATCCAGGACAGTACAATGAGCAGTTCTTC
v_call: TRBV11-3; d_call: .; j_call: TRBJ2-7; clone_size: .; cdr3_aa: CASSLEGSVSYEQYF; cdr3_nt: TGTGCCAGCAGCTTGGAGGGAAGCGTCTCCTACGAGCAGTACTTC
v_call: TRBV7-7; d_call: TRBD2; j_call: TRBJ2-5; clone_size: .; cdr3_aa: CASSLAGGPGETQYF; cdr3_nt: TGTGCTAGCAGCTTAGCGGGAGGGCCTGGGGAGACCCAGTACTTC
v_call: TRBV4-2; d_call: TRBD2; j_call: TRBJ2-1; clone_size: .; cdr3_aa: CASSRGLAGAANEQFF; cdr3_nt: TGTGCCAGCAGCCGCGGCTTAGCGGGAGCCGCCAATGAGCAGTTCTTC
v_call: TRBV28; d_call: .; j_call: TRBJ2-7; clone_size: .; cdr3_aa: CASSLSTVTYEQYF; cdr3_nt: TGTGCCAGCTCCTTAAGCACAGTGACTTACGAGCAGTACTTC
v_call: TRBV19; d_call: TRBD1; j_call: TRBJ2-2; clone_size: .; cdr3_aa: CASTSWGGQGNTGELFF; cdr3_nt: TGTGCCAGTACCTCCTGGGGGGGACAGGGAAACACCGGGGAGCTGTTTTTT
v_call: TRBV6-1; d_call: TRBD1; j_call: TRBJ2-7; clone_size: .; cdr3_aa: CASRYTGGAYEQYF; cdr3_nt: TGTGCCAGCAGGTATACAGGGGGCGCATACGAGCAGTACTTC
v_call: TRBV6-5; d_call: .; j_call: TRBJ2-3; clone_size: .; cdr3_aa: CASSSLGGGTDTQYF; cdr3_nt: TGTGCCAGCAGTTCCCTGGGGGGAGGCACAGATACGCAGTATTTT
v_call: TRBV19; d_call: .; j_call: TRBJ1-1; clone_size: .; cdr3_aa: CASSIGGGLTEAFF; cdr3_nt: TGTGCCAGTAGTATAGGGGGCGGTCTCACTGAAGCTTTCTTT
v_call: TRBV4-1; d_call: .; j_call: TRBJ1-1; clone_size: .; cdr3_aa: CASSQLDLVSNTEAFF; cdr3_nt: TGCGCCAGCAGCCAATTGGACCTGGTCTCGAACACTGAAGCTTTCTTT
v_call: TRBV7-2; d_call: .; j_call: TRBJ2-1; clone_size: few; cdr3_aa: CASSSRYSYNEQFF; cdr3_nt: TGTGCCAGCAGTAGTAGGTACTCCTACAATGAGCAGTTCTTC
v_call: TRBV19; d_call: TRBD1; j_call: TRBJ1-4; clone_size: .; cdr3_aa: CASSTPAGQGVGKLFF; cdr3_nt: TGTGCCAGTAGTACGCCCGCGGGACAGGGGGTTGGAAAACTGTTTTTT
v_call: TRBV2; d_call: TRBD1; j_call: TRBJ1-4; clone_size: .; cdr3_aa: CASRRDRGEKLFF; cdr3_nt: TGTGCCAGCAGGCGGGACAGGGGAGAAAAACTGTTTTTT
v_call: TRBV14; d_call: .; j_call: TRBJ1-2; clone_size: few; cdr3_aa: CASSQVTSRGYTF; cdr3_nt: TGTGCCAGCAGCCAAGTGACGAGCCGCGGCTACACCTTC
v_call: TRBV19; d_call: .; j_call: TRBJ2-7; clone_size: few; cdr3_aa: CASSALLGEREQYF; cdr3_nt: TGTGCCAGTAGTGCCCTCCTGGGAGAACGCGAGCAGTACTTC
v_call: TRBV10-1; d_call: .; j_call: TRBJ1-1; clone_size: once; cdr3_aa: CASSELRREDTEAFF; cdr3_nt: TGCGCCAGCAGTGAACTTCGGAGGGAAGACACTGAAGCTTTCTTT
v_call: TRBV9; d_call: .; j_call: TRBJ2-7; clone_size: .; cdr3_aa: CASSPTATYEQYF; cdr3_nt: TGTGCCAGCAGCCCAACCGCCACCTACGAGCAGTACTTC
v_call: TRBV2; d_call: TRBD2; j_call: TRBJ2-3; clone_size: .; cdr3_aa: CASSERGTSGSSDTQYF; cdr3_nt: TGTGCCAGCAGTGAAAGGGGGACTAGCGGGAGTTCAGATACGCAGTATTTT